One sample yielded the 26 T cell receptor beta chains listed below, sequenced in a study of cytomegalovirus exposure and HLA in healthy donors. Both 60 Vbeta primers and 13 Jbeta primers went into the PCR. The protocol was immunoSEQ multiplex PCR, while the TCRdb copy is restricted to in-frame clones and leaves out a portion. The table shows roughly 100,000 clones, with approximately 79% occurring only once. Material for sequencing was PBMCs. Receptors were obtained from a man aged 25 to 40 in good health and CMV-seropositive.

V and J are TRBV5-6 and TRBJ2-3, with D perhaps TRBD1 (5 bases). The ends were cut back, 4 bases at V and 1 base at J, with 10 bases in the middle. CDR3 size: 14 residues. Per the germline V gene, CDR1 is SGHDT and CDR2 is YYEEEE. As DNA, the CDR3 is TGTGCCAGCAGCGATGGACAAGGCACAGATACGCAGTATTTT. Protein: CASSDGQGTDTQYF.

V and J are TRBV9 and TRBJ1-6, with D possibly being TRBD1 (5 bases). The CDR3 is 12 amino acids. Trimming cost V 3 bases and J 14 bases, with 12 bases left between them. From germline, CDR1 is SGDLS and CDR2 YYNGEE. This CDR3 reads CASSAPRGTLHF. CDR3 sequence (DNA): TGTGCCAGCAGCGCCCCGCGGGGCACCCTCCACTTT. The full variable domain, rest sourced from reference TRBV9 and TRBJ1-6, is DSGVTQTPKHLITATGQRVTLRCSPRSGDLSVYWYQQSLDQGLQFLIQYYNGEERAKGNILERFSAQQFPDLHSELNLSSLELGDSALYFCASSAPRGTLHFGNGTRLTVT.

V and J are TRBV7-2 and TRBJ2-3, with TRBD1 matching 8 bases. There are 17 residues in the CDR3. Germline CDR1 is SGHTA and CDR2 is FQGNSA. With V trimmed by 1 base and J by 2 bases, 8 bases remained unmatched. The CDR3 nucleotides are TGTGCCAGCAGCTTAGAAGGGCAGGGGGCTCACACAGATACGCAGTATTTT. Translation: CASSLEGQGAHTDTQYF.

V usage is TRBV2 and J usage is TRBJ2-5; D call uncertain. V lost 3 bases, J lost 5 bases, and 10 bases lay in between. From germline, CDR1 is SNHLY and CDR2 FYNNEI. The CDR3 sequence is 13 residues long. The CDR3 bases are TGTGCCAGCAGTGATCGGGTCGTCGAGACCCAGTACTTC. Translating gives CASSDRVVETQYF.

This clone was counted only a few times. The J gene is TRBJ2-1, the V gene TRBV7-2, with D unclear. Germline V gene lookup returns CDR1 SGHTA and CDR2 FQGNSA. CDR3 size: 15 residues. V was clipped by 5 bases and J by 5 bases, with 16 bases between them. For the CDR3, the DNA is TGTGCCAGCAGCCCCCACCTTGGAGCCGACAATGAGCAGTTCTTC. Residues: CASSPHLGADNEQFF.

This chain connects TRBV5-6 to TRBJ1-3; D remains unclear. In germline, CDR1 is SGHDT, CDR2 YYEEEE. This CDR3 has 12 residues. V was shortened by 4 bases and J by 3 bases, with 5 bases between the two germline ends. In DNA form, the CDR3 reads TGTGCCAGCAGCCCAGGTGGAAACACCATATATTTT. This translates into CASSPGGNTIYF.

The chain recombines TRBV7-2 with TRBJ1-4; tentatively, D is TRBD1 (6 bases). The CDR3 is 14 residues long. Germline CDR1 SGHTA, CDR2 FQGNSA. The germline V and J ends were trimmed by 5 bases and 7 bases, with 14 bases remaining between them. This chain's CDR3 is CASSPGGAGEKLFF. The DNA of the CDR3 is TGTGCCAGCAGCCCGGGGGGGGCGGGTGAAAAACTGTTTTTT.

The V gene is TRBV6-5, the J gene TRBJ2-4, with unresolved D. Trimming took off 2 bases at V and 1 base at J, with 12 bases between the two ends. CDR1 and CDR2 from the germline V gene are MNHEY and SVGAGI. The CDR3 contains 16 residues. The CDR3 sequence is CASSYQSSGAKNIQYF. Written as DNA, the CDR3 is TGTGCCAGCAGTTACCAAAGTTCCGGGGCCAAAAACATTCAGTACTTC.

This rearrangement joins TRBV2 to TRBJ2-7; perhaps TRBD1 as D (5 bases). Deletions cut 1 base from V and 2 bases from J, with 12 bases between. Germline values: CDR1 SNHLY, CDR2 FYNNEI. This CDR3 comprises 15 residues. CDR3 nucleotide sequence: TGTGCCAGCAGTGAAGGGCCAGGGCCCACCTACGAGCAGTACTTC. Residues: CASSEGPGPTYEQYF.

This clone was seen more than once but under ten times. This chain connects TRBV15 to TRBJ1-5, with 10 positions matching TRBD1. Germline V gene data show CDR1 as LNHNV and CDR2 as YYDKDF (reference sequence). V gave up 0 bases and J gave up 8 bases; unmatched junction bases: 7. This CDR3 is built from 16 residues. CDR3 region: CATSRDAGTGAEPQHF. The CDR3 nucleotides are TGTGCCACCAGCAGAGACGCCGGGACAGGGGCTGAGCCCCAGCATTTT.

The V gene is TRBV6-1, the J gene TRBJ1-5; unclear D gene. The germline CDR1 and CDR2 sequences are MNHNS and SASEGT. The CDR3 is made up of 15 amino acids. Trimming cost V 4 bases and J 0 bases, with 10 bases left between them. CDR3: CASSGPGTSNQPQHF. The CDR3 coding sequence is TGTGCCAGCAGTGGACCGGGTACTAGCAATCAGCCCCAGCATTTT.

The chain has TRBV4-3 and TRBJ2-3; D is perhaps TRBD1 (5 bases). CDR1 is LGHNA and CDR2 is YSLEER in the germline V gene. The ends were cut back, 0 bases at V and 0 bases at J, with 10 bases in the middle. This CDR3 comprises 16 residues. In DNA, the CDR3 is TGCGCCAGCAGCCAAGATCTTAGGGGAAGCACAGATACGCAGTATTTT. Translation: CASSQDLRGSTDTQYF.

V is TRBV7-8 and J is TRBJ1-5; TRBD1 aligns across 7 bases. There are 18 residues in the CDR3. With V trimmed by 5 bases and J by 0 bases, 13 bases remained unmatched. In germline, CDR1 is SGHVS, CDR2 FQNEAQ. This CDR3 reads CASSQIGGAGTSNQPQHF. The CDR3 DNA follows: TGTGCCAGCAGCCAAATAGGGGGCGCGGGGACTAGCAATCAGCCCCAGCATTTT.

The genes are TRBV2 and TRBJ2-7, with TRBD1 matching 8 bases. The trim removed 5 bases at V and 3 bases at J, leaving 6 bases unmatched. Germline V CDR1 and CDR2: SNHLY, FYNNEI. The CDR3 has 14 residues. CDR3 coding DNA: TGTGCCAGCAGTTATCTAGGACAGGGCTACGAGCAGTACTTC. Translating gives CASSYLGQGYEQYF.

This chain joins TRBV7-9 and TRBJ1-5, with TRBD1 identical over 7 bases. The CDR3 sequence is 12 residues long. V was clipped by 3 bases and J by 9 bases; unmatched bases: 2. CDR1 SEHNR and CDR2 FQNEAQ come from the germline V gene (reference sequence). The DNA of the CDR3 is TGTGCCAGCAGCTTTCCAGGGGGGCCCCAGCATTTT. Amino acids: CASSFPGGPQHF.

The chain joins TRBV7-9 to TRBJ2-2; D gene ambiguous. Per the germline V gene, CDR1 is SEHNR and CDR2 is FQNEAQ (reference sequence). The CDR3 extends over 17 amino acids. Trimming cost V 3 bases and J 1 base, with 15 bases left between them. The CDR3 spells CASSLMVQAKNTGELFF. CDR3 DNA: TGTGCCAGCAGCTTGATGGTTCAGGCCAAGAACACCGGGGAGCTGTTTTTT.

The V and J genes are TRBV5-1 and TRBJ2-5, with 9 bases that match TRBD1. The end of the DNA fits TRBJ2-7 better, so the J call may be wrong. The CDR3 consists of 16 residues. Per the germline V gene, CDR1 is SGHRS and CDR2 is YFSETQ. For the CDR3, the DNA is TGCGCCAGCAGCTTGGTGGACCCGGGACAGGGAAACGAGCAGTACTTC. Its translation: CASSLVDPGQGNEQYF.

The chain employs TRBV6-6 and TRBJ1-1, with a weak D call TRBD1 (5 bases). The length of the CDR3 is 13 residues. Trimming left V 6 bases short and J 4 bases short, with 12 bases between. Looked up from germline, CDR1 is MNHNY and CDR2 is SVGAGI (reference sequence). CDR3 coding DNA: TGTGCCAGCAGAACAACAGGCCCCACTGAAGCTTTCTTT. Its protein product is CASRTTGPTEAFF.

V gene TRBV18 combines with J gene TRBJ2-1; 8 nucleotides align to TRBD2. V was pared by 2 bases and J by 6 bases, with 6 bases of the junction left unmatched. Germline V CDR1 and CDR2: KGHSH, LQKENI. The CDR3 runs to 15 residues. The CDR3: CASSPGSSGANEQFF. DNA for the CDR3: TGTGCCAGCTCACCAGGGAGTAGCGGGGCCAATGAGCAGTTCTTC.

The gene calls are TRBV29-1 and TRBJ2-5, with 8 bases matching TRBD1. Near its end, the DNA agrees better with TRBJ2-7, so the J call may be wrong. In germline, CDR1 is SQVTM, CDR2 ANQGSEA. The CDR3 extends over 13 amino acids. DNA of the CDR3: TGCAGCGTCGGACAGGGACCGATCTACGAGCAGTACTTC. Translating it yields CSVGQGPIYEQYF.

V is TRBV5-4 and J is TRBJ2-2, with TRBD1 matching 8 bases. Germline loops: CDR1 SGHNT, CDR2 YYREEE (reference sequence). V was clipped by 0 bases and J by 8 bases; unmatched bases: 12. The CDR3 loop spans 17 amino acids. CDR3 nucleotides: TGTGCCAGCAGCTTGGCCTCCGGGACAGGCCCCATTGGGGAGCTGTTTTTT. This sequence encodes CASSLASGTGPIGELFF.

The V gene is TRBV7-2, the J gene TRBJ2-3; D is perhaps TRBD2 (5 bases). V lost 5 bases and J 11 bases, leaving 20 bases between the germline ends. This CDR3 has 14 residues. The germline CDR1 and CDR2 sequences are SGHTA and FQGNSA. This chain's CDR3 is CASSLTRETGRQYF. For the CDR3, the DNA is TGTGCCAGCAGCCTGACCCGGGAAACTGGGCGGCAGTATTTT. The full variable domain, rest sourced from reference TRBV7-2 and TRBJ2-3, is GAGVSQSPSNKVTEKGKDVELRCDPISGHTALYWYRQSLGQGLEFLIYFQGNSAPDKSGLPSDRFSAERTGGSVSTLTIQRTQQEDSAVYLCASSLTRETGRQYFGPGTRLTVL.

Written as DNA, the CDR3 is TGTGCCAGCAGCTTAGGACTACAAGAGACCCAGTACTTC. The encoded protein is CASSLGLQETQYF. V gene TRBV7-8 combines with J gene TRBJ2-5; D is possibly TRBD2 (5 bases). This CDR3 is built from 13 residues. In germline, CDR1 is SGHVS, CDR2 FQNEAQ. The ends were cut back, 1 base at V and 2 bases at J, with 5 bases in the middle. The full variable domain, its missing parts supplied by reference TRBV7-8 and TRBJ2-5, is GAGVSQSPRYKVAKRGQDVALRCDPISGHVSLFWYQQALGQGPEFLTYFQNEAQLDKSGLPSDRFFAERPEGSVSTLKIQRTQQEDSAVYLCASSLGLQETQYFGPGTRLLVL.

The CDR3 DNA reads TGTGCCTGGAGTGCACAGGGCTATGGCTACACCTTC. Translated, it gives CAWSAQGYGYTF. V gene TRBV30 combines with J gene TRBJ1-2; weak D call: TRBD1 (6 bases). Germline-derived CDR1 and CDR2 are GTSNPN and SVGIG (reference sequence). The CDR3 sequence is 12 residues long. The V gene lost 1 base and the J gene lost 4 bases, with 7 bases spanning the gap. The full variable domain, with the rest looked up from reference TRBV30 and TRBJ1-2, is SQTIHQWPATLVQPVGSPLSLECTVEGTSNPNLYWYRQAAGRGLQLLFYSVGIGQISSEVPQNLSASRPQDRQFILSSKKLLLSDSGFYLCAWSAQGYGYTFGSGTRLTVV.

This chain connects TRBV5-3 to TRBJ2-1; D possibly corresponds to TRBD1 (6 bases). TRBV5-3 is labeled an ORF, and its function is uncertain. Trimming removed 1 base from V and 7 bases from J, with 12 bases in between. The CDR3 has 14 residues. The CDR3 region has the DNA TGTGCCAGAAGCTTGTCCTGGGACAATAATGAGCAGTTCTTC. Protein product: CARSLSWDNNEQFF.

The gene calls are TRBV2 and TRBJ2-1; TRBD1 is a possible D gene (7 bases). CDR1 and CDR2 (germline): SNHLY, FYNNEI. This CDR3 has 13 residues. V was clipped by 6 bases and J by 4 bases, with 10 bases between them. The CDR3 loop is CASRAGQYNEQFF. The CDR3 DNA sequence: TGTGCCAGCAGGGCGGGACAGTACAATGAGCAGTTCTTC.